A single sample is the source of the 27 T cell receptor beta chains below, sequenced in a study of T cell responses to AZD1222 COVID-19 vaccine. Sequencing used immunoSEQ multiplex PCR; TCRdb keeps in-frame clones, though not all of them. This sample yields under 150,000 clones, of which approximately 86% are seen a single time; approximately 10% belongs to the top ten. Source: peripheral blood, taken on day 0 of AZD1222 vaccination. The receptors originated from an adult in good health.

This CDR3 is CASSQATTGLFYGYTF. DNA of the CDR3: TGCGCCAGCAGCCAGGCTACTACGGGCCTTTTCTATGGCTACACCTTC. The genes are TRBV4-3 and TRBJ1-2; the D is unclear. The length of the CDR3 is 16 residues. The V end lost 3 bases, the J end lost 4 bases, and 18 bases lay between the germline ends. From germline, CDR1 is LGHNA and CDR2 YSLEER.

The chain employs TRBV28 and TRBJ2-7; TRBD1 agrees at 9 bases. The CDR3 spans 13 residues. Germline V CDR1 and CDR2: MDHEN, SYDVKM. V dropped 6 bases and J dropped 6; count of bases not matched to a gene: 6. The CDR3 loop reads CASSPGQGTEQYF. In DNA, the CDR3 is TGTGCCAGCAGCCCGGGACAGGGAACCGAGCAGTACTTC. The variable domain in full, completed from reference TRBV28 and TRBJ2-7, reads DVKVTQSSRYLVKRTGEKVFLECVQDMDHENMFWYRQDPGLGLRLIYFSYDVKMKEKGDIPEGYSVSREKKERFSLILESASTNQTSMYLCASSPGQGTEQYFGPGTRLTVT.

The rearrangement links TRBV5-4 to TRBJ1-6; 7 positions match TRBD1. Germline V gene data show CDR1 as SGHNT and CDR2 as YYREEE (reference sequence). Losses at the gene ends were 3 bases for V and 9 bases for J; bases not matched to a gene: 6. This CDR3 is 14 amino acids long. The CDR3 coding sequence is TGTGCCAGCAGCTACGACAGGGTATCTTCACCCCTCCACTTT. It encodes CASSYDRVSSPLHF.

The CDR3 here is CASSEGYSVRSPLHF. In nucleotides, the CDR3 is TGTGCCAGCAGTGAAGGGTATTCGGTGCGATCACCCCTCCACTTT. The gene calls are TRBV2 and TRBJ1-6; no reliable D call. CDR3 length equals 15 residues. The germline V gene has CDR1 SNHLY and CDR2 FYNNEI. The germline V and J ends were trimmed by 1 base and 10 bases, with 14 bases remaining between them.

The chain uses TRBV5-5 and TRBJ2-7, with D hard to call. The CDR3 is 12 residues long. V dropped 4 bases and J dropped 7 bases, with 12 bases sitting between them. Germline CDR1 reads SGHKS; CDR2 reads YYEKEE (reference sequence). CDR3 amino acids: CASSPDVQEQYF. CDR3 coding DNA: TGTGCCAGCAGCCCCGACGTGCAGGAGCAGTACTTC.

CDR3 coding DNA: TGTGCCAGCAGTTCCATCGGACAGGACTATGGCTACACCTTC. Protein: CASSSIGQDYGYTF. V gene TRBV6-2 or TRBV6-3 combines with J gene TRBJ1-2; TRBD1 aligns across 7 bases. Trimming cost V 4 bases and J 3 bases; bases outside gene matches: 5. Germline CDR1 reads MNHEY; CDR2 reads SVGEGT. The CDR3 has 14 amino acids.

CDR3 sequence (DNA): TGCGCCAGCAGCTTGGAACTGGCAGGGAGTGGAAACACCATATATTTT. As protein: CASSLELAGSGNTIYF. J is TRBJ1-3 and V is TRBV5-1, with D possibly TRBD1 on 5 matching bases. The germline CDR1 and CDR2 sequences are SGHRS and YFSETQ. With 0 bases removed from V and 3 bases from J, the gap between germline ends came to 13 bases. The CDR3 is 16 residues long.

The chain couples TRBV2 to TRBJ2-4; a weak D match, TRBD2 (5 bases). In germline, CDR1 is SNHLY, CDR2 FYNNEI. This CDR3 has 15 residues. V lost 3 bases, J lost 2 bases, and 11 bases lay in between. CDR3 DNA: TGTGCCAGCAGTGACGTTGGCGGGTCCAAAAACATTCAGTACTTC. Its protein is CASSDVGGSKNIQYF.

The chain links TRBV7-9 to TRBJ1-4; no reliable D call. V lost 1 base and J lost 5, with 11 bases in between. The CDR3 runs 15 residues. Looked up from germline, CDR1 is SEHNR and CDR2 is FQNEAQ (reference sequence). DNA for the CDR3: TGTGCCAGCAGCTTAGGACCGAGACTCAATGAAAAACTGTTTTTT. Its translation is CASSLGPRLNEKLFF.

The chain links TRBV5-6 to TRBJ1-1; 7 bases match TRBD1. Germline assignment: CDR1 SGHDT and CDR2 YYEEEE. This CDR3 region has 16 residues. V dropped 1 base and J dropped 1; count of bases not matched to a gene: 7. The CDR3 loop reads CASSLYLNRGNTEAFF. DNA of the CDR3: TGTGCCAGCAGCTTGTATCTAAACAGGGGGAACACTGAAGCTTTCTTT.

This clone was picked up a small number of times. This specimen includes other DNA sequences encoding the same CDR3. The V call is TRBV5-6, the J call TRBJ1-2; a weak D match, TRBD1 (6 bases). V was clipped by 0 bases and J by 2 bases, with 8 bases between them. From germline, CDR1 is SGHDT and CDR2 YYEEEE. The CDR3 is made up of 14 amino acids. The CDR3 DNA follows: TGTGCCAGCAGCTTGGGCACAGGGAACTATGGCTACACCTTC. Amino acid sequence: CASSLGTGNYGYTF.

The chain combines TRBV7-2 with TRBJ1-1; D gene uncertain. This CDR3 has 12 residues. Trimming cost V 6 bases and J 8 bases, with 13 bases left between them. Germline CDR1 and CDR2: SGHTA and FQGNSA. This CDR3 reads CASRFIGPEAFF. In DNA, the CDR3 is TGTGCCAGCAGGTTCATAGGACCCGAAGCTTTCTTT. Full variable domain (outside the CDR3, taken from reference TRBV7-2 and TRBJ1-1): GAGVSQSPSNKVTEKGKDVELRCDPISGHTALYWYRQSLGQGLEFLIYFQGNSAPDKSGLPSDRFSAERTGGSVSTLTIQRTQQEDSAVYLCASRFIGPEAFFGQGTRLTVV.

The chain employs TRBV11-2 and TRBJ1-2; D not resolved. In germline, CDR1 is SGHAT, CDR2 FQNNGV. V lost 0 bases to trimming and J lost 4 bases, with 9 bases between them. The CDR3 totals 14 residues. CDR3 loop: CASSLDNSLYGYTF. CDR3 DNA: TGTGCCAGCAGCTTAGATAACAGCCTCTATGGCTACACCTTC. The full variable domain, its missing parts supplied by reference TRBV11-2 and TRBJ1-2, is EAGVAQSPRYKIIEKRQSVAFWCNPISGHATLYWYQQILGQGPKLLIQFQNNGVVDDSQLPKDRFSAERLKGVDSTLKIQPAKLEDSAVYLCASSLDNSLYGYTFGSGTRLTVV.

This chain connects TRBV2 to TRBJ1-1; no clear D. Trimming took off 8 bases at V and 0 bases at J, with 19 bases between the two ends. The germline V gene encodes CDR1 SNHLY and CDR2 FYNNEI. The CDR3 loop spans 16 amino acids. As DNA, the CDR3 is TGTGCCAGCGGAGGCCTCTGGGGAGATATGAACACTGAAGCTTTCTTT. This translates into CASGGLWGDMNTEAFF.

This clone was picked up a small number of times. The rearrangement links TRBV3-1 (or the pseudogene TRBV3-2) to TRBJ1-1, with D possibly being TRBD1 (6 bases). The V gene lost 4 bases and the J gene lost 6 bases, with 18 bases spanning the gap. The CDR3 totals 15 residues. Germline lookup yields CDR1 LGHDT and CDR2 YNNKEL (reference sequence). The CDR3 reads CASSLSTGGWPEAFF. CDR3 coding DNA: TGTGCCAGCAGCCTCTCGACGGGGGGCTGGCCTGAAGCTTTCTTT.

This clone was seen once. The J gene is TRBJ2-4, the V gene TRBV21-1; the table's D gene call, TRBD1, was not cross checked with the DNA. TRBV21-1 is recorded as a pseudogene. This CDR3 is built from 19 residues. Here the CDR3 DNA reads TGTGCCAGCAGCAAAGGGACCCCGGACAGGGATAGGGCCAAAAACATTCAGTACTTC. Translating gives CASSKGTPDRDRAKNIQYF.

This sequence joins TRBV19 and TRBJ1-6; D possibly corresponds to TRBD1 (5 bases). The CDR3 is 13 residues long. V was pared by 5 bases and J by 5 bases, with 7 bases between. CDR1 and CDR2 from the germline V gene are LNHDA and SQIVND (reference sequence). The CDR3 nucleotides read TGTGCCAGTAGTGGCAGGGATAATTCACCCCTCCACTTT. Translated, it gives CASSGRDNSPLHF.

The V and J genes are TRBV9 and TRBJ2-2; possible D gene TRBD1, 5 bases. V was clipped by 0 bases and J by 4 bases, with 13 bases between them. This CDR3 region has 16 residues. Germline loops: CDR1 SGDLS, CDR2 YYNGEE. CDR3 loop: CASSVGPGLGTGELFF. CDR3 sequence (DNA): TGTGCCAGCAGCGTAGGTCCAGGGTTGGGCACCGGGGAGCTGTTTTTT.

The V call is TRBV6-2 or TRBV6-3, the J call TRBJ1-5, with a tentative D call TRBD1 (6 bases). Germline assignment: CDR1 MNHEY and CDR2 SVGEGT. This CDR3 region has 15 residues. Trimming pared 0 bases from V and 6 bases from J, leaving 12 bases between. The chain's CDR3 is CASSYSGGQGQPQHF. Here the CDR3 DNA reads TGTGCCAGCAGTTACTCCGGGGGGCAGGGTCAGCCCCAGCATTTT.

This clone was recorded only once. J is TRBJ1-1 and V is TRBV12-3 or TRBV12-4, with a weak D call TRBD1 (5 bases). With 6 bases removed from V and 4 bases from J, the gap between germline ends came to 12 bases. This CDR3 is 13 amino acids long. The CDR3 DNA reads as TGTGCCAGCAGCACGGGCGGGGGCACTGAAGCTTTCTTT. Translated: CASSTGGGTEAFF.

The CDR3 spells CASSSGQGGREPQHF. Written as DNA, the CDR3 is TGTGCCAGCAGCTCGGGACAGGGGGGAAGAGAGCCCCAGCATTTT. The V gene is TRBV7-2, the J gene TRBJ1-5; 11 bases are shared with TRBD1. In germline, CDR1 is SGHTA, CDR2 FQGNSA. There are 15 residues in the CDR3. V lost 4 bases to trimming and J lost 8 bases; unmatched junction nucleotides: 7.

The V gene is TRBV4-2, the J gene TRBJ1-1; D unclear. This CDR3 is built from 14 residues. The V gene lost 4 bases and the J gene lost 1 base, with 10 bases spanning the gap. From germline, CDR1 is LGHNA and CDR2 YNFKEQ. This CDR3 is CASSPHQANTEAFF. The CDR3 nucleotides are TGTGCCAGCAGCCCGCACCAGGCGAACACTGAAGCTTTCTTT.

The rearrangement joins TRBV7-2 to TRBJ2-1; 9 positions agree with TRBD2. V lost 0 bases, J lost 5 bases, and 17 bases stayed unmatched. The CDR3 covers 20 residues. Germline V CDR1 and CDR2: SGHTA, FQGNSA. Here the CDR3 reads CASSLASVLGAGGLDNEQFF. As DNA, the CDR3 is TGTGCCAGCAGCTTAGCGTCGGTATTGGGAGCGGGAGGACTGGACAATGAGCAGTTCTTC.

Here the CDR3 reads CASSTGGTGFFGYTF. As DNA, the CDR3 is TGTGCCAGCAGTACGGGGGGGACAGGGTTTTTTGGCTACACCTTC. The V call is TRBV28, the J call TRBJ1-2, with 9 bases fitting TRBD1. The J segment lost 7 bases and the V segment lost 5 bases, leaving 11 bases of the junction unmatched. Germline assignment: CDR1 MDHEN and CDR2 SYDVKM. The CDR3 has 15 residues.

The chain joins TRBV7-3 to TRBJ2-7, with D maybe TRBD1 (6 bases). V was cut by 5 bases and J by 3 bases, with 11 bases left in between. CDR1 is SGHTA, CDR2 FQGTGA, per germline. The CDR3 is 13 residues long. As DNA, the CDR3 is TGTGCCAGCAGCCGCGACAGGAGCTACGAGCAGTACTTC. Translating it yields CASSRDRSYEQYF. Based on the CDR3 plus reference TRBV7-3 and TRBJ2-7, the full variable domain is GAGVSQTPSNKVTEKGKYVELRCDPISGHTALYWYRQSLGQGPEFLIYFQGTGAADDSGLPNDRFFAVRPEGSVSTLKIQRTERGDSAVYLCASSRDRSYEQYFGPGTRLTVT.

The CDR3 bases are TGTGCCAGCAGGTCAGATGCGAACACTGAAGCTTTCTTT. Its protein product is CASRSDANTEAFF. The chain employs TRBV7-9 and TRBJ1-1; no firm D call. V shed 6 bases and J shed 1 base, with 9 bases lying between them. From germline, CDR1 is SEHNR and CDR2 FQNEAQ (reference sequence). The CDR3 extends over 13 amino acids.

The chain recombines TRBV4-2 with TRBJ2-7, with a weak D call TRBD2 (5 bases). The CDR3 sequence is 15 residues long. The V gene lost 4 bases and the J gene lost 5 bases, with 18 bases spanning the gap. Germline V gene data show CDR1 as LGHNA and CDR2 as YNFKEQ. Written as DNA, the CDR3 is TGTGCCAGCAGCCTTACTAGGGAGAGACCAAACGAGCAGTACTTC. It encodes CASSLTRERPNEQYF.